This T cell receptor (beta chain) was sequenced in a study of blood T cell repertoires in COVID-19 (dated by TCRdb to the early 2020s). Describing the broader study: Collaborator samples came from the United States, Italy and Spain and covered acute and convalescent phases of COVID-19. The prospective study material was composed of cDNA or gDNA derived from T cells, B-cell-depleted T cells, or PBMCs. The dataset comprised deeply sampled blood TCRbeta repertoires from subjects exposed to, actively infected with, or recovered from COVID-19. The repertoires were released in a freely available public database meant as a resource for research on the immune response to SARS-CoV-2. Samples came from the ongoing ImmuneRACE study (first 160 participants) plus 1,254 subjects from 6 global collaborators. Sample metadata almost always included a de-identified subject ID, COVID-19 status, age in years and sex. Where available, HLA class I and class II types were obtained from metadata supplied by the sample provider rather than from assay-based typing.

The paper as a whole reports these results and caveats: How much clinical and demographic metadata was included differed by source and by participant, and the metadata was provided uncurated.

One collaborating source in Seattle enrolled patients during active infection and followed them longitudinally through the course of disease. Each collaborating institution followed its own protocols to collect whole blood in K2EDTA tubes. For TCRbeta analysis, collaborators shipped samples in one of three forms: frozen whole blood, isolated PBMCs, or DNA extracted from either of those sample types. From the cysteine through the phenylalanine, the CDR3 covers 16 amino acids. Solely the CDR3 DNA is kept, with 48 bases framed from the first base. CDR1 and CDR2 are drawn from the germline V gene: SGHTA, FQGNSA. V is pared back by 3 bases and J by 0 bases, with 14 bases lying between the germline termini. Regarding this clone: Which antigen it targets is not known. Qualities for individual bases were not recorded, and no much larger clone is one base off.

TCRbeta CDR3 regions were amplified from genomic DNA using the immunoSEQ Assay, a bias-controlled multiplex PCR. The paper's processing steps were these. The number of nucleated cells in each sample was estimated by amplification of reference gene primers within the assay. To quantify the absolute abundance of each unique TCRbeta CDR3 rearrangement, sequence reads were collapsed and filtered. For each sample, productive Simpson clonality was calculated as the square root of Simpson's diversity index over productive rearrangements. Here the immuneACCESS table is served through TCRdb, limited to in-frame sequences with V and J called. Missing clones are a known gap in these copies; in checked studies unresolved V genes cover under half, and the rest lacks a known reason. Clonal size and the V and J genes are those of that table, whereas D and trimming came from the DNA. The sample has 210,000 or so clones on record, over 75% of them singletons. Approximately 5.1% of the sample belongs to the ten largest clones.

This TCR came from a man aged 45-65 years with COVID-19, enrolled during active disease. Sequenced: peripheral blood. The receptor chain draws on TRBV7-2 and TRBJ1-2, with TRBD1 perhaps the D gene, on 6 matching bases. The CDR3 is CASSFTQGYANYGYTF. The DNA sequence is given as TGTGCCAGCAGCTTTACACAGGGTTATGCTAACTATGGCTACACCTTC.